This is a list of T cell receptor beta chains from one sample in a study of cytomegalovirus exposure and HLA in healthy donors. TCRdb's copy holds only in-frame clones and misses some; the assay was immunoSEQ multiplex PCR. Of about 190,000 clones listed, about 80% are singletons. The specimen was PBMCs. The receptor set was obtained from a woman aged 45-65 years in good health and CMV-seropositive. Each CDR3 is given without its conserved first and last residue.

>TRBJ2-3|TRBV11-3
ASSLGSSGGARDTQY
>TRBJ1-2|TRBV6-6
ASSLKTGGLYGYT
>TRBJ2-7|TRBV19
ASSKGAYEQY
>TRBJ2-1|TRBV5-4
ASSLDLSGGGEQF
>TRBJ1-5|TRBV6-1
ASSMVNDFNQPQH
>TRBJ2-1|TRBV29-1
SVARNEQF
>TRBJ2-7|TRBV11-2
ASSFLAGEAYEQY
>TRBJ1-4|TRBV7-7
ASSPGHSNEKLF
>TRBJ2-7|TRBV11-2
ASSLGTGTGYEQY
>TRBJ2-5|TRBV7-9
ASGRAGRSSQETQY
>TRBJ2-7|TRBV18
ASSPEGMGNEQY
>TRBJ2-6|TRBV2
ASSVLAASGANVLT
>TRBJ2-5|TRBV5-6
ASSRRGTGLETQY
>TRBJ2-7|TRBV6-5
ASSSTSGGSYEQY
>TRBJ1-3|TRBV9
ASSPVGDSHGNTIY
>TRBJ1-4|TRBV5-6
ASSLDRINEKLF
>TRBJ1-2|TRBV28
ASSETGWGYGYT
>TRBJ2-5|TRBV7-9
SSSFRGSGGAGETQY
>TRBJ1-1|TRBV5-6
ASSWDRTEAF
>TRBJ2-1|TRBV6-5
ASSYSRDRPAEQF
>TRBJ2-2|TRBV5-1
ASSAPSGGAYGELF
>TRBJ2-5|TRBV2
ASSGGGTSSRQETQY
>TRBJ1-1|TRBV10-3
AISERYTGGVTEAF
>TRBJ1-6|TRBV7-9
ASSPGRSGDSPLH
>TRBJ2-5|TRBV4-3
ASSQETEGGETQY